These 21 T cell receptor beta chains were all obtained from the same sample, sequenced in a study of Graves' ophthalmopathy and Graves' hyperthyroidism. Scientists amplified the TCR beta CDR3 regions from RNA transcripts. In the first round, RT-PCR was carried out with HTBI primers, and a multiplex PCR formed the second round. A single record per CDR3 protein comes from TCRdb applying MiXCR to the multiplex PCR reads. This sample yields 400,000 to 450,000 distinct CDR3 sequences, of which around a fifth are seen a single time; under 3.5% belongs to the top ten. The sample was peripheral blood. The origin of the receptors is a woman younger than 35 with stable Graves' hyperthyroidism.

There are many counts of this clonotype. The rearrangement joins TRBV10-3 to TRBJ1-2; 10 nucleotides match TRBD1. The germline V gene encodes CDR1 ENHRY and CDR2 SYGVKD. Losses at the gene ends were 5 bases for V and 13 bases for J; bases not matched to a gene: 16. The CDR3 is 15 residues long. The CDR3 nucleotides are TGTGCCATCAGTCACCAGACCCGGGACAGGGGCATCAGCACCTTC. As protein: CAISHQTRDRGISTF.

This clonotype was seen ten or more times. The CDR3 coding sequence is TGTGCCAGCAGTTACTCTAGGGGATACATTCAGTACTTC. This encodes CASSYSRGYIQYF. The chain carries TRBV6-5 and TRBJ2-4, with TRBD1 as a possible D gene (5 bases). CDR3 length: 13 residues. Germline assignment: CDR1 MNHEY and CDR2 SVGAGI. Trimming took 0 bases from V and 8 from J, leaving 8 bases between them.

This chain joins TRBV6-5 and TRBJ1-1, with TRBD1 identical over 8 bases. CDR1 and CDR2 from the germline V gene are MNHEY and SVGAGI. The CDR3 contains 13 residues. The V and J ends lost 5 bases and 4 bases, in that order; junction bases with no gene match: 3. The CDR3 bases are TGTGCCAGCAGTCACGGACAGGGCACTGAAGCTTTCTTT. Translated: CASSHGQGTEAFF.

The chain combines TRBV5-1 with TRBJ1-3; D not resolved. Trimming pared 4 bases from V and 1 base from J, leaving 9 bases between. The germline CDR1 and CDR2 sequences are SGHRS and YFSETQ. This CDR3 has 14 residues. The DNA for the CDR3 is TGCGCCAGCAGCCCCCATAAGTCTGGAAACACCATATATTTT. This translates into CASSPHKSGNTIYF.

This clonotype has ten or more counts. CDR3 nucleotide sequence: TGTGCCAGCAGTGAGGGTATGGGCGAGCAGTACTTC. This encodes CASSEGMGEQYF. The V and J genes are TRBV6-1 and TRBJ2-7; D call uncertain. Trimming left V 3 bases short and J 6 bases short, with 9 bases between. CDR1 and CDR2 (germline): MNHNS, SASEGT. This CDR3 comprises 12 residues.

This clonotype was picked up many times. The V call is TRBV9, the J call TRBJ2-2; the D is unclear. V was trimmed by 4 bases and J by 3 bases, leaving 7 bases between them. The CDR3 totals 13 residues. Germline CDR1 is SGDLS and CDR2 is YYNGEE. In DNA form, the CDR3 reads TGTGCCAGCAGCTTTCAAGACACCGGGGAGCTGTTTTTT. Its protein product is CASSFQDTGELFF.

This clonotype was seen only a few times. A clone one base away is much larger, so this may be a read error. The chain links TRBV4-1 to TRBJ2-5; D ambiguous. The length of the CDR3 is 14 residues. Germline CDR1 reads MGHRA; CDR2 reads YSYEKL. The CDR3 DNA sequence: TGCGTCAGCAGCCACTTGACAAACCAAGAGACCCAGTACTTC. Protein product: CVSSHLTNQETQYF.

The chain uses TRBV24-1 and TRBJ1-6; the match to TRBD1 covers 9 bases. CDR1 KGHDR and CDR2 SFDVKD come from the germline V gene. The CDR3 is 17 amino acids. Unmatched junction bases numbered 7, after V lost 3 bases and J lost 5 bases. The CDR3, as DNA: TGTGCCACCAGTGATGTCTCTGGGACAGGGAATAATTCACCCCTCCACTTT. Translated: CATSDVSGTGNNSPLHF.

This chain links TRBV7-8 with TRBJ1-5, with D unresolved. Per the germline V gene, CDR1 is SGHVS and CDR2 is FQNEAQ. V was shortened by 3 bases and J by 2 bases, with 14 bases between the two germline ends. The CDR3 length is 16 residues. CDR3 sequence reads: CASSFSVWAGNQPQHF. The CDR3 nucleotides are TGTGCCAGCAGCTTTAGTGTCTGGGCCGGCAATCAGCCCCAGCATTTT. Using reference TRBV7-8 and TRBJ1-5 for the parts outside the CDR3, the full variable domain is GAGVSQSPRYKVAKRGQDVALRCDPISGHVSLFWYQQALGQGPEFLTYFQNEAQLDKSGLPSDRFFAERPEGSVSTLKIQRTQQEDSAVYLCASSFSVWAGNQPQHFGDGTRLSIL.

The genes are TRBV12-5 and TRBJ1-2; a possible D gene is TRBD1 (6 bases). V lost 0 bases to trimming and J lost 4 bases, with 15 bases between them. Germline V CDR1 and CDR2: LGHNT, FRNRAP. The CDR3 consists of 16 residues. In DNA, the CDR3 is TGTGCTAGTGGTTTGGTACGGACTGACAGGTCCTATGGCTACACCTTC. Amino acid sequence: CASGLVRTDRSYGYTF.

The V call is TRBV3-1, the J call TRBJ1-5, with no clear D. Per germline, CDR1 LGHDT and CDR2 YNNKEL (reference sequence). Trimming stripped 1 base from V and 4 bases from J, with 11 bases between. The CDR3 consists of 15 residues. The CDR3 is CASSQGLGGNQPQHF. Here the CDR3 DNA reads TGTGCCAGCAGCCAAGGGCTGGGTGGTAATCAGCCCCAGCATTTT.

The V and J genes are TRBV6-1 and TRBJ2-7; 7 bases match TRBD2. Looked up from germline, CDR1 is MNHNS and CDR2 is SASEGT. The V segment lost 0 bases and the J segment 5 bases; nucleotides outside the gene matches: 7. The CDR3 consists of 15 residues. CDR3 nucleotide sequence: TGTGCCAGCAGTGAAGCGAGCGGGATCCTGGACGAGCAGTACTTC. Protein: CASSEASGILDEQYF.

This clonotype was found many times. This chain joins TRBV20-1 and TRBJ1-5; D uncertain. V dropped 3 bases and J dropped 0 bases, with 12 bases sitting between them. CDR3 length: 15 amino acids. Germline values: CDR1 DFQATT, CDR2 SNEGSKA (reference sequence). The CDR3 protein is CSAREVGSSNQPQHF. CDR3 sequence (DNA): TGCAGTGCTAGGGAGGTAGGGAGTAGCAATCAGCCCCAGCATTTT.

This clonotype was detected many times. The chain combines TRBV29-1 with TRBJ2-5; D not certain. This CDR3 contains 13 residues. Germline CDR1 and CDR2: SQVTM and ANQGSEA. Trimming took 4 bases from V and 0 from J, leaving 9 bases between them. Here the CDR3 DNA reads TGCAGCGTTGGAGCGCTTTACCAAGAGACCCAGTACTTC. This codes for CSVGALYQETQYF.

This clonotype was observed a handful of times. The V gene is TRBV7-9, the J gene TRBJ2-7; D perhaps matches TRBD2 (5 bases). CDR1 is SEHNR, CDR2 FQNEAQ, per germline (reference sequence). The germline V and J ends were trimmed by 1 base and 2 bases, with 12 bases remaining between them. This CDR3 is 15 amino acids long. The CDR3: CASSLVISATYEQYF. CDR3 bases: TGTGCCAGCAGCTTAGTTATTAGCGCCACCTACGAGCAGTACTTC.

This clonotype was counted many times. The chain is built from TRBV6-5 and TRBJ2-7; 8 positions agree with TRBD2. Germline V gene lookup returns CDR1 MNHEY and CDR2 SVGAGI. Losses at the gene ends were 10 bases for V and 6 bases for J; bases not matched to a gene: 11. There are 13 residues in the CDR3. CDR3: CATTGTRVGEQYF. CDR3 coding DNA: TGTGCCACTACCGGGACTAGGGTTGGCGAGCAGTACTTC.

This clonotype was recorded once. The V gene is TRBV4-1, the J gene TRBJ2-5; D uncertain. The CDR3 covers 15 residues. The ends were cut back, 5 bases at V and 5 bases at J, with 18 bases in the middle. In germline, CDR1 is MGHRA, CDR2 YSYEKL. The CDR3 reads CASSLVAGNLETQYF. The CDR3 DNA reads as TGCGCCAGCAGCTTAGTGGCAGGAAACTTGGAGACCCAGTACTTC.

This clonotype was seen many times. This chain uses TRBV12-3 or TRBV12-4 with TRBJ2-2, with D hard to call. Trimming left V 4 bases short and J 3 bases short, with 0 bases between. CDR3 length: 11 residues. CDR3 residues: CASSYTGELFF. As DNA, the CDR3 is TGTGCCAGCAGTTACACCGGGGAGCTGTTTTTT.

This clonotype appeared many times. The rearrangement uses TRBV11-2 and TRBJ1-2; D possibly corresponds to TRBD1 (6 bases). The CDR3 totals 15 residues. Germline V gene data show CDR1 as SGHAT and CDR2 as FQNNGV. V shed 5 bases and J shed 2 bases, with 15 bases lying between them. The CDR3 spells CASSRPGTYNYGYTF. In DNA form, the CDR3 reads TGTGCCAGCAGCCGTCCCGGGACATACAACTATGGCTACACCTTC.

This clonotype was seen repeatedly, ten times or more. The chain employs TRBV30 and TRBJ1-3; 7 nucleotides agree with TRBD1. Germline V lookup: CDR1 GTSNPN, CDR2 SVGIG (reference sequence). Unmatched junction bases numbered 5, after V lost 3 bases and J lost 3 bases. The CDR3 covers 14 residues. For the CDR3, the DNA is TGTGCCTGGAGGGACAGGAGCGGTGGAAACACCATATATTTT. The encoded protein is CAWRDRSGGNTIYF.

This clonotype was picked up many times. The rearrangement joins TRBV12-5 to TRBJ1-1, with 7 bases lining up with TRBD1. CDR3 size: 15 residues. V lost 5 bases and J lost 4; bases outside the gene matches: 10. Germline CDR1 LGHNT, CDR2 FRNRAP. The CDR3 sequence is CASGPSTGWGTEAFF. CDR3 sequence (DNA): TGTGCTAGTGGTCCCTCGACAGGGTGGGGCACTGAAGCTTTCTTT.